These T cell receptor beta chains were read from a single sample in a study of cytomegalovirus exposure and HLA in healthy donors. The repertoire was sequenced with immunoSEQ multiplex PCR; TCRdb's copy has only in-frame clones and lacks some. Of 200,000 to 300,000 clones in the sample, 70% to 90% were seen once. Sequenced sample: PBMCs. Every receptor here comes from a woman aged 55-69 years in good health and CMV-seropositive. The CDR3 runs from the conserved cysteine through the conserved F or W. Each record gives: V gene, J gene, clone size, D gene, CDR3 protein, CDR3 DNA. The D gene is left open where the match is weak. Clone size, where shown, is once, few, many, or a class for clones that have expanded.

>TRBV19|TRBJ1-1|NA|TRBD1
CASYGDRGHLMNTEAFF
TGTGCCTCCTACGGGGACAGGGGGCATCTTATGAACACTGAAGCTTTCTTT
>TRBV2|TRBJ1-2|NA|NA
CASSGNSNYGYTF
TGTGCCAGCAGTGGCAACAGTAACTATGGCTACACCTTC
>TRBV7-9|TRBJ2-5|NA|NA
CASSRGAQETQYF
TGTGCCAGCAGCCGGGGAGCCCAAGAGACCCAGTACTTC
>TRBV14|TRBJ2-2|NA|TRBD2
CASSEQIAGGPKGTGELFF
TGTGCCAGCAGCGAACAAATAGCGGGAGGGCCTAAAGGAACCGGGGAGCTGTTTTTT
>TRBV6-1|TRBJ2-7|few|TRBD2
CASSGGAGSYEQYF
TGTGCCAGCAGCGGGGGGGCAGGCTCCTACGAGCAGTACTTC
>TRBV6-1|TRBJ2-7|few|NA
CASNLALNEQYF
TGTGCCAGCAACCTAGCCCTCAACGAGCAGTACTTC
>TRBV6-1|TRBJ1-5|NA|NA
CASSEMAWQGGNQPQHF
TGTGCCAGCAGTGAAATGGCGTGGCAGGGTGGCAATCAGCCCCAGCATTTT
>TRBV18|TRBJ1-1|NA|TRBD1
CASSQTGGSNTEAFF
TGTGCCAGCTCACAGACAGGGGGCAGCAACACTGAAGCTTTCTTT
>TRBV5-1|TRBJ2-7|NA|NA
CASSIQGNEQYF
TGCGCCAGTTCAATACAGGGTAACGAGCAGTACTTC
>TRBV4-1|TRBJ2-1|NA|TRBD2
CASKQPTPLAGSYNEQFF
TGCGCCAGCAAGCAGCCAACCCCGCTAGCGGGATCCTACAATGAGCAGTTCTTC
>TRBV7-9|TRBJ2-1|NA|TRBD2
CASSLGTSRGYNEQFF
TGTGCCAGCAGCCTTGGGACTAGTCGAGGATACAATGAGCAGTTCTTC
>TRBV28|TRBJ2-7|NA|NA
CASSFRHEGHEQYF
TGTGCCAGCAGTTTCCGACACGAGGGCCACGAGCAGTACTTC
>TRBV19|TRBJ2-7|NA|NA
CASSIVEDYEQYF
TGTGCCAGTAGTATAGTAGAAGACTACGAGCAGTACTTC
>TRBV30|TRBJ1-2|NA|NA
CAWSSFIGGGYTF
TGTGCCTGGAGCTCGTTTATAGGGGGTGGCTACACCTTC
>TRBV19|TRBJ2-6|once|NA
CASSIAGQGALSGANVLTF
TGTGCCAGTAGTATCGCCGGACAAGGGGCCCTCTCTGGGGCCAACGTCCTGACTTTC
>TRBV28|TRBJ2-5|NA|NA
CASSFGPRRIETQYF
TGTGCCAGCAGTTTTGGGCCAAGGAGGATAGAGACCCAGTACTTC
>TRBV27|TRBJ2-1|NA|NA
CASSLRISYNEQFF
TGTGCCAGCAGTTTGAGGATCTCCTACAATGAGCAGTTCTTC
>TRBV18|TRBJ2-1|NA|TRBD2
CASSLERGLYNEQFF
TGTGCCAGCTCACTAGAGCGGGGGTTATACAATGAGCAGTTCTTC
>TRBV27|TRBJ2-7|NA|NA
CASSFGRGNEQYF
TGTGCCAGCAGTTTCGGCAGGGGAAACGAGCAGTACTTC
>TRBV10-3|TRBJ2-2|NA|NA
CAITPGGGELFF
TGTGCCATCACCCCAGGAGGCGGGGAGCTGTTTTTT
>TRBV6-6|TRBJ1-5|NA|NA
CATQGGSNQPQHF
TGTGCCACCCAGGGCGGCAGTAATCAGCCCCAGCATTTT
>TRBV6-1|TRBJ2-2|few|TRBD1
CASSKGTDLNTGELFF
TGTGCCAGCAGTAAAGGGACAGACCTTAACACCGGGGAGCTGTTTTTT
>TRBV5-1|TRBJ1-1|few|TRBD1
CASSPATGNMNTEAFF
TGCGCCAGCAGCCCGGCGACAGGGAACATGAACACTGAAGCTTTCTTT
>TRBV27|TRBJ2-5|once|TRBD2
CASSFLAGGGRETQYF
TGTGCCAGCAGTTTTCTGGCGGGAGGGGGGAGGGAGACCCAGTACTTC
>TRBV12-5|TRBJ1-2|NA|NA
CASGLPPVSGYTF
TGTGCTAGTGGTTTGCCCCCCGTGTCTGGCTACACCTTC
>TRBV19|TRBJ2-7|NA|TRBD1
CASSIGQGETYEQYF
TGTGCCAGTAGTATCGGACAGGGGGAGACCTACGAGCAGTACTTC
>TRBV2|TRBJ2-5|NA|NA
CASNSNRVGETQYF
TGTGCCAGCAATTCCAACAGGGTGGGAGAGACCCAGTACTTC
>TRBV10-3|TRBJ2-3|NA|NA
CAISSQRQDPDTQYF
TGTGCCATCAGTTCCCAAAGACAGGATCCAGATACGCAGTATTTT
>TRBV28|TRBJ2-7|NA|NA
CASRSGTPLYEQYF
TGTGCCAGCAGGTCCGGGACACCCCTCTACGAGCAGTACTTC
>TRBV6-5|TRBJ2-1|NA|NA
CASSPAGPDEQFF
TGTGCCAGCAGTCCCGCAGGGCCCGATGAGCAGTTCTTC
>TRBV19|TRBJ1-5|NA|TRBD1
CASSIRDRGLGSNQPQHF
TGTGCCAGTAGTATCCGGGACAGGGGGCTTGGTAGCAATCAGCCCCAGCATTTT
>TRBV19|TRBJ2-7|NA|TRBD2
CASSKTSVDEQYF
TGTGCCAGTAGCAAGACTAGCGTAGACGAGCAGTACTTC
>TRBV4-1|TRBJ2-4|few|NA
CASSQETWGDIQYF
TGCGCCAGCAGCCAAGAGACGTGGGGGGACATTCAGTACTTC
>TRBV19|TRBJ1-1|NA|NA
CASSKTGNTEAFF
TGTGCCAGTAGTAAGACAGGGAACACTGAAGCTTTCTTT
>TRBV5-1|TRBJ1-6|once|NA
CASSQGGMDNSPLHF
TGCGCCAGCAGCCAGGGAGGGATGGATAATTCACCCCTCCACTTT
>TRBV28|TRBJ2-3|NA|TRBD2
CASSSPGTSNTDTQYF
TGTGCCAGCAGCTCTCCCGGGACTAGCAACACAGATACGCAGTATTTT
>TRBV7-8|TRBJ1-2|NA|NA
CASSLNRVTYGYTF
TGTGCCAGCAGCCTAAACAGGGTAACCTATGGCTACACCTTC
>TRBV27|TRBJ2-5|once|TRBD1
CASSLSPTGGGQETQYF
TGTGCCAGCAGTTTATCGCCGACAGGGGGCGGCCAAGAGACCCAGTACTTC
>TRBV6-1|TRBJ2-1|NA|TRBD1
CASSVGGGIQGAYEQFF
TGTGCCAGCAGTGTGGGGGGAGGCATACAGGGGGCGTATGAGCAGTTCTTC
>TRBV25-1|TRBJ2-2|NA|NA
CASSVTGNTGELFF
TGTGCCAGCAGTGTTACAGGGAACACCGGGGAGCTGTTTTTT
>TRBV6-4|TRBJ2-5|NA|TRBD2
CASSDKAGDVTQYF
TGTGCCAGCAGTGACAAAGCGGGAGATGTGACCCAGTACTTC
>TRBV7-9|TRBJ2-7|NA|TRBD1
CASSLDRGMSYEQYF
TGTGCCAGCAGCTTAGACAGGGGGATGTCCTACGAGCAGTACTTC
>TRBV27|TRBJ1-2|NA|TRBD1
CASSLSYQGDTYGYTF
TGTGCCAGCAGTTTATCGTACCAGGGGGACACCTATGGCTACACCTTC
>TRBV5-1|TRBJ2-5|NA|TRBD2
CASSTKKTSGTQETQYF
TGCGCCAGCAGCACCAAAAAGACTAGCGGGACCCAAGAGACCCAGTACTTC
>TRBV11-2|TRBJ2-4|NA|NA
CASSLVIGPKNIQYF
TGTGCCAGCAGCTTAGTTATTGGGCCAAAAAACATTCAGTACTTC
>TRBV5-5|TRBJ1-1|NA|NA
CASSLIGDTEAFF
TGTGCCAGCAGCTTGATCGGGGACACTGAAGCTTTCTTT
>TRBV20-1|TRBJ2-7|NA|NA
CTGGDSYEQYF
TGCACCGGCGGGGATTCCTACGAGCAGTACTTC